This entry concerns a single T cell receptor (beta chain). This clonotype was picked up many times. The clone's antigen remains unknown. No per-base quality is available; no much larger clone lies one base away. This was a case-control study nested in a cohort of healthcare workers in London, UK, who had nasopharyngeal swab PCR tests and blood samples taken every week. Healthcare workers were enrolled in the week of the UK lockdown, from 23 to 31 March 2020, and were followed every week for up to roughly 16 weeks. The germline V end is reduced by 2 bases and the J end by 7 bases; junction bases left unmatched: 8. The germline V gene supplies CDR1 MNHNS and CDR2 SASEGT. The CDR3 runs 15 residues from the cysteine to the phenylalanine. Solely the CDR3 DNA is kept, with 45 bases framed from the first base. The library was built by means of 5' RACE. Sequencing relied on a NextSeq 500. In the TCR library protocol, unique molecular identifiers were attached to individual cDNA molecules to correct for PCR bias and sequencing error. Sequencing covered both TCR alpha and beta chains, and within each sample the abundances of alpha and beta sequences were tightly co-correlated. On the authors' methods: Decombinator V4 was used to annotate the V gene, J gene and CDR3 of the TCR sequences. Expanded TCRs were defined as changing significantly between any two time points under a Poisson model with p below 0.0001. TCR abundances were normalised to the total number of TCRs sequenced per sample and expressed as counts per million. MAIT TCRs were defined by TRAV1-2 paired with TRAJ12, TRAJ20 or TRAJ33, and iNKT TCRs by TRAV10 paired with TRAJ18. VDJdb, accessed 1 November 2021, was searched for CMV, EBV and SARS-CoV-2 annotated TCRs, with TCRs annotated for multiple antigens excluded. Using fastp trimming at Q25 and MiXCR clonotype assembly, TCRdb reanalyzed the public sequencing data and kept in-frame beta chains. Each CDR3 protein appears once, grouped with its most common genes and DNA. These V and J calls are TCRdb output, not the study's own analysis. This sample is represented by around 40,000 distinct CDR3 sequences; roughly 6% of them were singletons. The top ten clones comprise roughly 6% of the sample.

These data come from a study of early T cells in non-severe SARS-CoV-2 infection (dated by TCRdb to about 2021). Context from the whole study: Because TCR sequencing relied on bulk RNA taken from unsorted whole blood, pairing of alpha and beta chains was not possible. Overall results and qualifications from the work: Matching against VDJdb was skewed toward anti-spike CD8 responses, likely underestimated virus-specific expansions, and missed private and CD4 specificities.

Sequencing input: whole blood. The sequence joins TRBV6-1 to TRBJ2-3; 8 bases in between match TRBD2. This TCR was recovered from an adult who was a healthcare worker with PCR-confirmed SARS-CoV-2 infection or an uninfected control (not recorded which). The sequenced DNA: TGTGCCAGCAGTGAAACCCGGGAGGGCAGCAATACGCAGTATTTT. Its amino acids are CASSETREGSNTQYF.